This T cell receptor (beta chain) is from a study of healthy donors' naive CD4 and CD8 T cells. Findings and caveats of the study: Possible naive T cell homeostatic proliferation bias remained unaddressed.

Germline V lookup: CDR1 DFQATT, CDR2 SNEGSKA (reference sequence). This CDR3 comprises 14 residues. The V and J ends lost 0 bases and 4 bases respectively, with 10 bases between them. CD4+CD8-CD45RO-CD45RA+ cells were naive CD4+; CD8+CD4-CD45RA+CD27bright cells were naive CD8+. A linear amplification protocol produced the TCR libraries from roughly 550 ng of total RNA. In the original analysis: 86,000 or so TCR alpha transcripts were sequenced from 5 healthy donors. TCRdb reanalysed the reads using MiXCR and keeps one entry per CDR3 protein. The authors' filters were not applied to this entry. Counted here are about 200,000 distinct CDR3 sequences, around three quarters occurring once; the ten biggest clones make up more than 2%. This clonotype was picked up one time. Antigen specificity is unknown.

The gene calls are TRBV20-1 and TRBJ1-3; D is unclear. Sequencing was done on a sample of naive CD4+ and CD8+ T cells sorted from blood, pooled from several donors. The sequence was collected from a pool of human donors in good health; the sample pools cells from several healthy donors. The CDR3 here is CSARDRRLGNTIYF. The CDR3 DNA sequence: TGCAGTGCTAGAGACCGACGTCTGGGAAACACCATATATTTT.